This record looks at one T cell receptor (beta chain) sequence and its context. The germline CDR1 and CDR2 sequences are DFQATT and SNEGSKA (reference sequence). The V and J ends lost 5 bases and 0 bases respectively, with 13 bases between them. The CDR3 runs to 14 residues. Through a sample-barcoded 5' primer and a J-beta primer mix, a second PCR was run for 7 to 11 cycles. In TCRdb, the 5' RACE reads were re-called with MiXCR into one record per CDR3 protein. The sample has more than 750,000 distinct CDR3 sequences, about 28% seen once. The data are from a study of blood T cells in healthy people across ages. These sequences were also reported in another study, on T cells of mothers and their children. This second report adds: It was related mother-child pairs that showed slightly higher overlap than unrelated pairs, without reaching significance.

V and J are TRBV20-1 and TRBJ1-2; D might be TRBD1 (6 bases). The clonotype comes from a woman in her thirties or forties in good health. The source material was blood. CDR3 coding DNA: TGCAGTGCTTCCCCGACAGGAGCTAACTATGGCTACACCTTC. This encodes CSASPTGANYGYTF.